Shown below are 30 T cell receptor beta chains from a single sample sequenced in a study of shared clonotypes between healthy human individuals. The repertoire was sequenced with immunoSEQ multiplex PCR; TCRdb's copy has only in-frame clones and lacks some. Altogether some 2 million clones are present, about 95% being singletons, with the ten largest covering roughly 1%. The naive CD8 subset, CD45RO-negative cells positively selected for CCR7, excluded terminally differentiated effector memory CD45RA+ cells. The sequencing input was naive CD8+ T cells sorted from blood. Receptor source: a man between 18 and 29 years old in good health.

This chain links TRBV4-1 with TRBJ1-1; D is ambiguous. V gave up 4 bases and J gave up 4 bases, with 10 bases separating them. This CDR3 is 13 amino acids long. Germline-derived CDR1 and CDR2 are MGHRA and YSYEKL. For the CDR3, the DNA is TGCGCCAGCAGCCGAGGACCGGGCACTGAAGCTTTCTTT. The encoded protein is CASSRGPGTEAFF.

V is TRBV27 and J is TRBJ2-7, with D unclear. CDR3 length: 13 residues. Germline CDR1 MNHEY, CDR2 SMNVEV (reference sequence). V was trimmed by 6 bases and J by 0 bases, leaving 9 bases between them. The CDR3 coding sequence is TGTGCCAGCAGCCCTCCCCTCTCCTACGAGCAGTACTTC. It specifies CASSPPLSYEQYF.

In DNA form, the CDR3 reads TGTGCCAGCAGCGTAAATGGTCGCGGGAGGGCCGGAGATGAGCAGTTCTTC. It is translated as CASSVNGRGRAGDEQFF. The chain combines TRBV9 with TRBJ2-1, with 9 bases aligning to TRBD2. The CDR3 has 17 residues. Germline V gives CDR1 SGDLS, CDR2 YYNGEE. V shed 1 base and J 8 bases; nucleotides not matched to a gene: 13. The variable domain in full, with the rest retrieved from reference TRBV9 and TRBJ2-1, is DSGVTQTPKHLITATGQRVTLRCSPRSGDLSVYWYQQSLDQGLQFLIQYYNGEERAKGNILERFSAQQFPDLHSELNLSSLELGDSALYFCASSVNGRGRAGDEQFFGPGTRLTVL.

This clone turned up a few times. This sequence joins TRBV19 and TRBJ1-2; D is uncertain. Germline V lookup: CDR1 LNHDA, CDR2 SQIVND (reference sequence). With 5 bases removed from V and 8 bases from J, the gap between germline ends came to 15 bases. This CDR3 has 13 amino acids. The CDR3 DNA sequence: TGTGCCAGTAGTCCGACGGTGACTTGGGGCTACACCTTC. Translating gives CASSPTVTWGYTF. Full variable domain (rest looked up from reference TRBV19 and TRBJ1-2): DGGITQSPKYLFRKEGQNVTLSCEQNLNHDAMYWYRQDPGQGLRLIYYSQIVNDFQKGDIAEGYSVSREKKESFPLTVTSAQKNPTAFYLCASSPTVTWGYTFGSGTRLTVV.

As for this clone: The same CDR3 can be traced to other DNA sequences in this sample. V and J are TRBV4-1 and TRBJ2-3; no clear D gene. The germline CDR1 and CDR2 sequences are MGHRA and YSYEKL. The V and J ends lost 1 base and 0 bases respectively, with 5 bases between them. The CDR3 loop spans 14 amino acids. The CDR3 reads CASSQVISTDTQYF. As DNA, the CDR3 is TGCGCCAGCAGCCAAGTCATTAGCACAGATACGCAGTATTTT.

This sequence joins TRBV19 and TRBJ1-5; 7 bases are a match to TRBD1. CDR1 and CDR2 from the germline V gene are LNHDA and SQIVND (reference sequence). The CDR3 is 15 residues long. V was clipped by 7 bases and J by 6 bases; unmatched bases: 12. This chain's CDR3 is CASTPDRAFIQPQHF. CDR3 nucleotide sequence: TGTGCCAGTACCCCCGACAGGGCCTTCATTCAGCCCCAGCATTTT.

Only one count was recorded for this clone. The chain recombines TRBV6-6 with TRBJ2-5, with a weak D call TRBD2 (6 bases). This CDR3 is built from 13 residues. Germline CDR1 reads MNHNY; CDR2 reads SVGAGI (reference sequence). Trimming took off 2 bases at V and 3 bases at J, with 7 bases between the two ends. CDR3 DNA sequence: TGTGCCAGCAGTTACGGGGAGGAAGAGACCCAGTACTTC. As protein: CASSYGEEETQYF.

The chain links TRBV7-9 to TRBJ2-7; 14 nucleotides agree with TRBD2. Germline lookup yields CDR1 SEHNR and CDR2 FQNEAQ (reference sequence). V was pared by 4 bases and J by 6 bases, with 5 bases of the junction left unmatched. This CDR3 is built from 15 residues. CDR3 in amino acids: CASSSQTSGRGEQYF. For the CDR3, the DNA is TGTGCCAGCAGCTCCCAGACTAGCGGGAGGGGCGAGCAGTACTTC.

The genes are TRBV5-1 and TRBJ2-7; TRBD2 agrees at 12 bases. The CDR3 runs to 18 residues. With V trimmed by 0 bases and J by 0 bases, 7 bases remained unmatched. Germline V gene data show CDR1 as SGHRS and CDR2 as YFSETQ. The CDR3 sequence is CASSLEGTSGPSSYEQYF. The CDR3 nucleotides read TGCGCCAGCAGCTTGGAAGGGACTAGCGGGCCCAGCTCCTACGAGCAGTACTTC.

The chain uses TRBV7-3 and TRBJ1-5; possibly TRBD1 for D (5 bases). Germline CDR1 reads SGHTA; CDR2 reads FQGTGA. This CDR3 spans 17 amino acids. Trimming stripped 6 bases from V and 1 base from J, with 19 bases between. Written as DNA, the CDR3 is TGTGCCAGCAGTGTTGTTCCTGGAAGGGGAAGCAATCAGCCCCAGCATTTT. This sequence encodes CASSVVPGRGSNQPQHF. The full variable domain, in which reference TRBV7-3 and TRBJ1-5 provide the parts outside the CDR3, is GAGVSQTPSNKVTEKGKYVELRCDPISGHTALYWYRQSLGQGPEFLIYFQGTGAADDSGLPNDRFFAVRPEGSVSTLKIQRTERGDSAVYLCASSVVPGRGSNQPQHFGDGTRLSIL.

The genes are TRBV27 and TRBJ2-3; tentative D call: TRBD1 (6 bases). Trimming removed 7 bases at V and 6 bases at J, with 14 bases between. This CDR3 spans 13 amino acids. Germline values: CDR1 MNHEY, CDR2 SMNVEV (reference sequence). The CDR3 DNA reads TGTGCCAGCAATGACAGGCAGACGGATACGCAGTATTTT. Translated: CASNDRQTDTQYF.

The chain carries TRBV6-1 and TRBJ2-5; tentative D call: TRBD2 (5 bases). CDR3 length equals 15 residues. The V gene lost 3 bases and the J gene lost 4 bases, with 15 bases spanning the gap. Germline lookup yields CDR1 MNHNS and CDR2 SASEGT. The CDR3 nucleotides are TGTGCCAGCAGTGATCGAGTAGCGTCGGGAGAGACCCAGTACTTC. Residues: CASSDRVASGETQYF.

This chain joins TRBV4-2 and TRBJ1-5; D uncertain. Trimming removed 4 bases at V and 5 bases at J, with 9 bases between. The CDR3 has 13 amino acids. Germline V gene sequence: CDR1 LGHNA, CDR2 YNFKEQ. The CDR3 DNA reads as TGTGCCAGCAGCCCAAAGATATATCAGCCCCAGCATTTT. Protein product: CASSPKIYQPQHF.

Comments on this clone: This CDR3 is also generated by other DNA sequences in the sample. The chain recombines TRBV4-3 with TRBJ1-3; D gene ambiguous. Trimming took 0 bases from V and 3 from J, leaving 9 bases between them. The length of the CDR3 is 15 residues. CDR1 and CDR2 (germline): LGHNA, YSLEER. CDR3 sequence: CASSQDRTVGNTIYF. The DNA of the CDR3 is TGCGCCAGCAGCCAAGATAGAACGGTTGGAAACACCATATATTTT.

The chain employs TRBV15 and TRBJ2-1; 12 positions match TRBD2. Losses at the gene ends were 0 bases for V and 10 bases for J; bases not matched to a gene: 7. CDR3 size: 16 residues. The germline V gene encodes CDR1 LNHNV and CDR2 YYDKDF (reference sequence). The CDR3: CATSRDRGLAGGEQFF. In DNA, the CDR3 is TGTGCCACCAGCAGAGATAGGGGACTAGCGGGCGGGGAGCAGTTCTTC.

This clone came up once. The chain recombines TRBV10-2 with TRBJ2-1, with D perhaps given as TRBD1 or TRBD2 (6 bases each). This CDR3 has 14 residues. V lost 4 bases and J 5 bases, leaving 12 bases between the germline ends. CDR1 is WSHSY and CDR2 is SAAADI in the germline V gene. The CDR3 sequence: CASSVEGEDNEQFF. The CDR3 DNA reads as TGCGCCAGCAGTGTGGAGGGGGAAGACAATGAGCAGTTCTTC.

The chain recombines TRBV13 with TRBJ2-7, with 8 bases that match TRBD2. The CDR3 is 18 amino acids. With V trimmed by 0 bases and J by 2 bases, 12 bases remained unmatched. Germline V gives CDR1 PRHDT, CDR2 FYEKMQ (reference sequence). The CDR3 here is CASSLGLDAGGLPYEQYF. CDR3 bases: TGTGCCAGCAGCTTAGGCCTAGACGCGGGGGGCCTCCCCTACGAGCAGTACTTC.

The V gene is TRBV13, the J gene TRBJ2-7; D is unresolved. Trimming removed 5 bases from V and 4 bases from J, with 15 bases in between. The CDR3 has 14 residues. Germline V gene lookup returns CDR1 PRHDT and CDR2 FYEKMQ (reference sequence). CDR3 nucleotides: TGTGCCAGCAGCCCCCAAAGTGGCGGATACGAGCAGTACTTC. This translates into CASSPQSGGYEQYF.

This clone turned up a few times. The same CDR3 is also encoded by other DNA sequences in this sample. The gene calls are TRBV7-9 and TRBJ2-3; D remains ambiguous. V gave up 4 bases and J gave up 2 bases, with 4 bases separating them. The CDR3 covers 12 residues. Germline loops: CDR1 SEHNR, CDR2 FQNEAQ (reference sequence). The chain's CDR3 is CASSSYTDTQYF. The DNA for the CDR3 is TGTGCCAGCAGCTCCTACACAGATACGCAGTATTTT.

This chain uses TRBV5-1 with TRBJ2-1; 13 bases are shared with TRBD2. CDR1 is SGHRS, CDR2 YFSETQ, per germline. CDR3 size: 17 residues. Trimming removed 4 bases from V and 6 bases from J; junction bases left unmatched: 10. The CDR3 DNA reads as TGCGCCAGCAGCGGGAGACTAGCGGGAGGTCCCCTCAATGAGCAGTTCTTC. This encodes CASSGRLAGGPLNEQFF. Together with reference TRBV5-1 and TRBJ2-1, the CDR3 gives the full variable domain: KAGVTQTPRYLIKTRGQQVTLSCSPISGHRSVSWYQQTPGQGLQFLFEYFSETQRNKGNFPGRFSGRQFSNSRSEMNVSTLELGDSALYLCASSGRLAGGPLNEQFFGPGTRLTVL.

The chain joins TRBV2 to TRBJ2-5; either TRBD1 or TRBD2 may fit D (5 bases each). Trimming stripped 4 bases from V and 1 base from J, with 7 bases between. This CDR3 region has 13 residues. Per the germline V gene, CDR1 is SNHLY and CDR2 is FYNNEI. The CDR3: CASSVGPQETQYF. In DNA, the CDR3 is TGTGCCAGCAGTGTGGGACCCCAAGAGACCCAGTACTTC.

To note about this clone: Other DNA sequences within the sample encode an identical CDR3. The chain links TRBV30 to TRBJ2-2; 7 nucleotides align to TRBD2. The CDR3 is 13 residues long. Germline loops: CDR1 GTSNPN, CDR2 SVGIG (reference sequence). The trim removed 3 bases at V and 7 bases at J, leaving 5 bases unmatched. CDR3: CAWSVRDYGELFF. The CDR3 nucleotides read TGTGCCTGGAGCGTCAGGGACTACGGGGAGCTGTTTTTT.

As for this clone: Additional DNA sequences in this sample encode the identical CDR3. The rearrangement joins TRBV13 to TRBJ2-1; D is undetermined. The CDR3 runs to 15 residues. CDR1 is PRHDT, CDR2 FYEKMQ, per germline (reference sequence). V was shortened by 0 bases and J by 0 bases, with 6 bases between the two germline ends. The DNA for the CDR3 is TGTGCCAGCAGCTTAGGGGGTAGCTCCTACAATGAGCAGTTCTTC. Protein sequence: CASSLGGSSYNEQFF.

This clone was seen just once. The chain links TRBV4-3 to TRBJ2-7, with TRBD1 matching over 7 bases. Germline V gene lookup returns CDR1 LGHNA and CDR2 YSLEER. The junction had 8 bases not matched to a gene; V was cut back by 4 bases and J by 5 bases. CDR3 length equals 14 residues. The CDR3 loop reads CASSPSPGGDEQYF. CDR3 nucleotide sequence: TGCGCCAGCAGCCCCTCGCCAGGGGGAGACGAGCAGTACTTC.

About this clone: In the same sample, other DNA sequences code for this CDR3. V and J are TRBV5-6 and TRBJ2-7, with a possible D match to TRBD1 (6 bases). Trimming removed 4 bases from V and 1 base from J, with 9 bases in between. In germline, CDR1 is SGHDT, CDR2 YYEEEE. The CDR3 is 13 residues long. In DNA, the CDR3 is TGTGCCAGCAGCCCACAGGGTTCCTACGAGCAGTACTTC. Translated: CASSPQGSYEQYF.

V usage is TRBV9 and J usage is TRBJ2-7; TRBD1 is a possible D gene (5 bases). Per germline, CDR1 SGDLS and CDR2 YYNGEE. The CDR3 extends over 14 amino acids. Trimming removed 4 bases from V and 2 bases from J, with 13 bases in between. The CDR3 DNA reads as TGTGCCAGCAGCTCAGGGTGGAGCCCCTACGAGCAGTACTTC. Amino acid sequence: CASSSGWSPYEQYF. The whole variable domain, remainder taken from reference TRBV9 and TRBJ2-7, is DSGVTQTPKHLITATGQRVTLRCSPRSGDLSVYWYQQSLDQGLQFLIQYYNGEERAKGNILERFSAQQFPDLHSELNLSSLELGDSALYFCASSSGWSPYEQYFGPGTRLTVT.

Remarks on this clone: Distinct nucleotide sequences in the sample also encode this CDR3. The V gene is TRBV7-6, the J gene TRBJ2-2; 7 bases are a match to TRBD2. The germline CDR1 and CDR2 sequences are SGHVS and FNYEAQ. The CDR3 is 14 amino acids. With 3 bases clipped from V and 4 bases from J, the junction kept 2 bases outside the gene matches. This chain's CDR3 is CASSFGEGTGELFF. The CDR3 coding sequence is TGTGCCAGCAGCTTCGGGGAGGGCACCGGGGAGCTGTTTTTT.

The rearrangement uses TRBV29-1 and TRBJ2-7, with 8 bases matching TRBD1. This CDR3 has 14 amino acids. Unmatched junction bases numbered 9, after V lost 4 bases and J lost 4 bases. Germline CDR1 reads SQVTM; CDR2 reads ANQGSEA. For the CDR3, the DNA is TGCAGCGTTGTGGACAGGGACGGTGGGTACGAGCAGTACTTC. This sequence encodes CSVVDRDGGYEQYF.

The gene calls are TRBV6-1 and TRBJ1-3; the D is unclear. The V gene lost 2 bases and the J gene lost 4 bases, with 12 bases spanning the gap. CDR1 and CDR2 from the germline V gene are MNHNS and SASEGT. The CDR3 length is 15 residues. CDR3 amino acids: CASSESGFDGNTIYF. The CDR3, as DNA: TGTGCCAGCAGTGAAAGTGGATTCGACGGAAACACCATATATTTT.

V gene TRBV13 combines with J gene TRBJ2-7, with D tentatively TRBD2 (6 bases). CDR1 and CDR2 (germline): PRHDT, FYEKMQ (reference sequence). The CDR3 is made up of 15 amino acids. With 3 bases removed from V and 0 bases from J, the gap between germline ends came to 12 bases. The chain's CDR3 is CASSFGRDLSYEQYF. The CDR3 nucleotides are TGTGCCAGCAGCTTTGGGCGGGACCTCTCCTACGAGCAGTACTTC.